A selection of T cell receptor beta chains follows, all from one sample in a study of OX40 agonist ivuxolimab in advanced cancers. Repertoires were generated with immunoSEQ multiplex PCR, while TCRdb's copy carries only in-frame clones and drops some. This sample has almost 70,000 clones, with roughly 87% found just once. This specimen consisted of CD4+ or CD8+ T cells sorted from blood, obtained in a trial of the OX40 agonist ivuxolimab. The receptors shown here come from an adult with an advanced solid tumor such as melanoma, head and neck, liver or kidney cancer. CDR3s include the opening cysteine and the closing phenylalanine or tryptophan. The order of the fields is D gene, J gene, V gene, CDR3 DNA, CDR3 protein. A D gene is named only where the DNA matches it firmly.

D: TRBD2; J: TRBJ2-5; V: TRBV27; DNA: TGTGCCAGCAGGATGCTAGCGGGAGAGACCCAGTACTTC; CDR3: CASRMLAGETQYF
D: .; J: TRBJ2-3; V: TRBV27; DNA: TGTGCCAGCAGTTTACAGGGGTCAGATACGCAGTATTTT; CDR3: CASSLQGSDTQYF
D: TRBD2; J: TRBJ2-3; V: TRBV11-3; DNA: TGTGCCAGCAGCTTAGGGGGCACTAGCGCCGATACGCAGTATTTT; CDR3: CASSLGGTSADTQYF
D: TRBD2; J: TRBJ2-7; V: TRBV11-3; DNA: TGTGCCAGCAGCCCCCGGGGGGGCCAGGGGCCCGAGCAGTACTTC; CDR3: CASSPRGGQGPEQYF
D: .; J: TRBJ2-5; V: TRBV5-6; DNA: TGTGCCAGCAGCCTCCTCCTGGAGACCCAGTACTTC; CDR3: CASSLLLETQYF
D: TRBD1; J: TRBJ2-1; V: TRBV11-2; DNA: TGTGCCAGCAGCTCCGGGACAGGGTGGCTAAGTGAGCAGTTCTTC; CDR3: CASSSGTGWLSEQFF
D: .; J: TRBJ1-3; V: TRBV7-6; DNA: TGTGCCAGCAGCCCAAGTGGGGGGCTTGGAAACACCATATATTTT; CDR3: CASSPSGGLGNTIYF
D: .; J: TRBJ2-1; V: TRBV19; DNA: TGTGCCAGTAGGGACTTCCTCGGCTACAATGAGCAGTTCTTC; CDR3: CASRDFLGYNEQFF
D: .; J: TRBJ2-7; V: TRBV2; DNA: TGTGCCAGCAGTGAGGGCATGGACAAGTACTACGAGCAGTACTTC; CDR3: CASSEGMDKYYEQYF
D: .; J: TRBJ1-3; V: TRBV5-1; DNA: TGCGCCAGCAGCTTGGACCACTCTGGAAACACCATATATTTT; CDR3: CASSLDHSGNTIYF
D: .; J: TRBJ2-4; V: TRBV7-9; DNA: TGTGCCAGCAGCGCTACCGGGACGGGGAAAAACATTCAGTACTTC; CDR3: CASSATGTGKNIQYF
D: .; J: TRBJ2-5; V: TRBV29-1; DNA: TGCAGCGTTGCAGATTCGGGAGAGACCCAGTACTTC; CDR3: CSVADSGETQYF
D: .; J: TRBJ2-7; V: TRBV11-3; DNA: TGTGCCAGCAGCCCAGAAGGATGGGAGCAGTACTTC; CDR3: CASSPEGWEQYF
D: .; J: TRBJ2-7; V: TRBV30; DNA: TGTGCCTGGAGTGGGGGCTCGTCGGACGAGCAGTACTTC; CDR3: CAWSGGSSDEQYF
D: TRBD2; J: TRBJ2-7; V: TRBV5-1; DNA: TGCGCCAGCAGCTTTCTGTCTAGCGGGAACTACGAGCAGTACTTC; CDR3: CASSFLSSGNYEQYF
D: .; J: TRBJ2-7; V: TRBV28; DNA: TGTGCCAGCACCTTGGGGGGTTTAGGCGAGCAGTACTTC; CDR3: CASTLGGLGEQYF
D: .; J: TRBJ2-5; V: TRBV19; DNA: TGTGCCTCCCAGTGGGGAGAGACCCAGTACTTC; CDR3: CASQWGETQYF
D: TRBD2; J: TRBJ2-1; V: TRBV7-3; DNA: TGTGCCAGCAGCTACGGGGGGAGCGGGAGAAATGAGCAGTTCTTC; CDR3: CASSYGGSGRNEQFF
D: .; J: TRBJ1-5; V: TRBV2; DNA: TGTGCCAGCAGTCAAGGGGGAGATCAGCCCCAGCATTTT; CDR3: CASSQGGDQPQHF
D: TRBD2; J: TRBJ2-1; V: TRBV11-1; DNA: TGTGCCAGCAGCTTGACTAGCGGGCTTTACAATGAGCAGTTCTTC; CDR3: CASSLTSGLYNEQFF
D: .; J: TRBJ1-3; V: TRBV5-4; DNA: TGTGCCAGCAGCTCAGACAGGCTAGGTGGAAACACCATATATTTT; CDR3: CASSSDRLGGNTIYF
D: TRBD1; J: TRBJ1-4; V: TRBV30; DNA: TGTGCCTGGAGTTCACGGACAGGAACTAATGAAAAACTGTTTTTT; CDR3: CAWSSRTGTNEKLFF
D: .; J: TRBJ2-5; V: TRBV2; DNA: TGTGCCAGCACCGAGGGGCTAGAGACCCAGTACTTC; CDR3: CASTEGLETQYF
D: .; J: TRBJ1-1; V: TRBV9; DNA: TGTGCCAGCAGCGTAGATGGGGGATGGACTGAAGCTTTCTTT; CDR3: CASSVDGGWTEAFF
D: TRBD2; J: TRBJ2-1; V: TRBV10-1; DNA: TGCGCCAGCAGTGAATGGTCTAGCGGGAGGAAGAGTAATGAGCAGTTCTTC; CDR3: CASSEWSSGRKSNEQFF